Sequencing of this T cell receptor (beta chain) was carried out in a study of T cell responses to AZD1222 COVID-19 vaccine (dated by TCRdb to 2020 to 2022). Some background on the complete study: Because spike-specific TCR depth and breadth did not differ between the two schedules, AZD1222 recipients who got a second dose at roughly 4 weeks were pooled with those who got a second dose at roughly 12 weeks. TCR sequencing was performed for about 240 trial participants, of whom about 200 were given two doses of AZD1222 and 26 were given two doses of MenACWY control vaccine. Trial participants were enrolled by age into subgroups of 18-55, 56-69 and 70-plus years, and around 150, 29 and 61 TCR-sequenced participants, respectively, were included in these subgroups.

The CDR3 regions of human TCRbeta chains were subjected to immunosequencing. The published analysis was carried out like this. TCRs in the repertoires were matched against a reference library of SARS-CoV-2-specific TCRs that had been generated with the MIRA antigen-specificity platform. Breadth was defined as the fraction of unique TCRs that were SARS-CoV-2-associated. Depth was defined as the fraction of total T cells that were SARS-CoV-2-associated. Using the MIRA data, each spike-specific TCR was assigned both to the spike region to which the TCR was reactive and to a CD4 or CD8 class. Log10-transformed breadth and depth values were compared by one-way ANOVA with Sidak's multiple comparisons tests. The clones in this table, taken by TCRdb from immuneACCESS, are in-frame only. Not every clone is retained; where verified, under half of the shortfall comes from an unresolved V gene, and the cause of the rest is unknown. Clonal size and the V and J genes are those of that table, whereas D and trimming came from the DNA. The sample table contains 90,000 to 130,000 clones; only one count was recorded for about nine tenths of them. 7.8% of the sample is held by the ten biggest clonotypes.

Details on this clone: It lacks a known antigen. Base qualities are not at hand, and no much larger clone is one base apart.

The research as a whole found: Participants were mostly white British, with more females than males. The authors suggested clonal diversity may have been underestimated. Conclusions about previously exposed vaccinees were limited because only six AZD1222 recipients were SARS-CoV-2 seropositive at baseline. No day 14 peak-response samples were available, so repertoires were characterized only after the peak T cell response. Epitopes outside the regions mutated in the B.1.351 and B.1.1.7 variants were reportedly recognized by nearly half of the unique spike-specific TCRs. The whole spike protein was spanned by vaccine-associated CD4 TCRs, and dominant responses were seen in regions 160-218 and 743-854. In the small 56-69-year group, the increase in depth fell short of significance, most likely because of low power. After two AZD1222 doses, both the breadth and the depth of spike-specific TCRs were significantly higher than at day 0 and than in MenACWY recipients.

CDR1 and CDR2 are read off the germline V gene as SNHLY and FYNNEI. The cysteine opens and the phenylalanine closes a CDR3 of 15 amino acids. The kept DNA is CDR3 alone, 45 bases in frame from the first base. V and J lose 5 bases and 0 bases, and a span of 11 bases separates them. The time point label, as the study defines it: baseline before first vaccination. Vaccinee samples came from UK trials COV001 and COV002, including a single-blind randomized controlled phase 2/3 trial of AZD1222 (ChAdOx1 nCoV-19) in healthy adults. For TCRbeta chain sequencing, PBMC samples from trial participants were taken at day 0 and at day 28 after the second dose.

Sequences were derived from peripheral blood, sampled on day 0 of AZD1222 vaccination. This clonotype was sampled from an adult in good health. Recombination connected TRBV2 to TRBJ2-4, with TRBD1 perhaps the D gene, on 6 matching bases. The base sequence is TGTGCCAGCAGTCCGGACAGCCTAGCCAAAAACATTCAGTACTTC. This yields the protein CASSPDSLAKNIQYF.